The 18 T cell receptor beta chains listed next were all sequenced from one sample in a study of blood T cells in healthy people across ages. Alongside a J-beta primer mix, a sample-barcoded 5' primer served in a second PCR lasting about 7 to 11 cycles. TCRdb itself ran the 5' RACE reads through MiXCR, one entry per CDR3 protein. The table shows approximately 880,000 distinct CDR3 sequences, with around 49% occurring only once. The sequenced sample consisted of blood. These receptor sequences come from a man aged 30 to 45 in good health.

To note about this clonotype: A clone one base away is much larger, so this may be a read error. This chain links TRBV5-1 with TRBJ1-2; no clear D. Trimming left V 2 bases short and J 6 bases short, with 14 bases between. Looked up from germline, CDR1 is SGHRS and CDR2 is YFSETQ. This CDR3 is built from 14 residues. CDR3 residues: CASSFSTLMDGYTF. The CDR3 DNA sequence: TGCGCCAGCAGCTTTTCGACCCTTATGGATGGCTACACCTTC.

In DNA form, the CDR3 reads TGTGCCAGCAGCCCCCAGAGGGTGAACACTGAAGCTTTCTTT. Amino acid sequence: CASSPQRVNTEAFF. J is TRBJ1-1 and V is TRBV5-5, with unresolved D. Trimming stripped 4 bases from V and 0 bases from J, with 10 bases between. This CDR3 comprises 14 residues. The germline V gene encodes CDR1 SGHKS and CDR2 YYEKEE (reference sequence).

The chain couples TRBV10-1 to TRBJ2-1, with D perhaps being TRBD1 or TRBD2 (5 bases each). Germline V gene lookup returns CDR1 WNHNN and CDR2 SYGVQD (reference sequence). The CDR3 extends over 15 amino acids. Trimming cost V 5 bases and J 5 bases, with 16 bases left between them. The CDR3 spells CASSPRPGADNEQFF. For the CDR3, the DNA is TGCGCCAGCAGTCCCAGACCCGGGGCCGACAATGAGCAGTTCTTC.

In this sample, this clonotype turned up a few times. The CDR3 protein is CSALTGADYGYTF. CDR3 DNA sequence: TGCAGTGCTCTTACAGGGGCCGACTATGGCTACACCTTC. This chain connects TRBV20-1 to TRBJ1-2, with 7 bases that match TRBD1. J was trimmed by 3 bases and V by 5 bases; bases with no gene match: 6. The CDR3 extends over 13 amino acids. Germline assignment: CDR1 DFQATT and CDR2 SNEGSKA (reference sequence).

CDR3 coding DNA: TGCAGTGCAGGGGACAGTTGGAAGATAAATCAGCCCCAGCATTTT. Translation: CSAGDSWKINQPQHF. The chain joins TRBV20-1 to TRBJ1-5; 7 nucleotides match TRBD1. Germline-derived CDR1 and CDR2 are DFQATT and SNEGSKA (reference sequence). The CDR3 is made up of 15 amino acids. The junction had 12 bases not matched to a gene; V was cut back by 6 bases and J by 4 bases.

This clonotype was seen a handful of times. The J gene is TRBJ2-7, the V gene TRBV7-9; unclear D gene. This CDR3 has 16 residues. The germline CDR1 and CDR2 sequences are SEHNR and FQNEAQ (reference sequence). Trimming took 4 bases from V and 3 from J, leaving 19 bases between them. The CDR3 nucleotides read TGTGCCAGCAGCTCAATGGACGGATTATCATACTACGAGCAGTACTTC. This translates into CASSSMDGLSYYEQYF. Full variable domain (rest looked up from reference TRBV7-9 and TRBJ2-7): DTGVSQNPRHKITKRGQNVTFRCDPISEHNRLYWYRQTLGQGPEFLTYFQNEAQLEKSRLLSDRFSAERPKGSFSTLEIQRTEQGDSAMYLCASSSMDGLSYYEQYFGPGTRLTVT.

The chain employs TRBV4-3 and TRBJ2-2, with D perhaps being TRBD1 or TRBD2 (6 bases each). From germline, CDR1 is LGHNA and CDR2 YSLEER. The CDR3 length is 18 residues. The V end lost 4 bases, the J end lost 0 bases, and 18 bases lay between the germline ends. The CDR3 sequence: CASSPGGGDKANTGELFF. CDR3 DNA: TGCGCCAGCAGCCCAGGAGGAGGGGACAAAGCGAACACCGGGGAGCTGTTTTTT.

This clonotype was detected ten times or more. As DNA, the CDR3 is TGTGCCAGCAGCCCTCCCGGGAGGACGTACTTC. It encodes CASSPPGRTYF. The V gene is TRBV6-2 or TRBV6-3, the J gene TRBJ2-5, with 7 nucleotides matching TRBD2. Trimming removed 6 bases from V and 13 bases from J; junction bases left unmatched: 8. Looked up from germline, CDR1 is MNHEY and CDR2 is SVGEGT. This CDR3 region has 11 residues.

The V and J genes are TRBV29-1 and TRBJ1-5, with D perhaps matching TRBD1 (5 bases). Germline V gene sequence: CDR1 SQVTM, CDR2 ANQGSEA. Deletions cut 5 bases from V and 1 base from J, with 15 bases between. CDR3 length equals 15 residues. CDR3 sequence reads: CSVIIGGVSNQPQHF. The DNA for the CDR3 is TGCAGCGTTATCATCGGAGGGGTAAGCAATCAGCCCCAGCATTTT.

A few counts support this clonotype. The chain joins TRBV6-5 to TRBJ2-7; TRBD2 might be the D (5 bases). The CDR3 totals 14 residues. V was cut by 6 bases and J by 7 bases, with 19 bases left in between. Germline values: CDR1 MNHEY, CDR2 SVGAGI. CDR3 DNA sequence: TGTGCCAGCAGAGGCGGACTCGCCCATGTAGAGCAGTACTTC. Translation: CASRGGLAHVEQYF.

This clonotype was counted between two and nine times. The chain has TRBV20-1 and TRBJ1-4; no definite D call. This CDR3 is built from 14 residues. Germline V lookup: CDR1 DFQATT, CDR2 SNEGSKA (reference sequence). Trimming removed 0 bases from V and 3 bases from J, with 8 bases in between. The CDR3 is CSAREAPANEKLFF. In DNA form, the CDR3 reads TGCAGTGCTAGAGAGGCTCCCGCTAATGAAAAACTGTTTTTT.

Regarding this clonotype: One base away lies a much larger clone, so this may be a sequencing read error. The chain has TRBV20-1 and TRBJ2-5; D uncertain. There are 11 residues in the CDR3. The germline gives CDR1 DFQATT, CDR2 SNEGSKA (reference sequence). The V gene lost 3 bases and the J gene lost 5 bases, with 7 bases spanning the gap. In DNA form, the CDR3 reads TGCAGTGCTAGGGCTTTGGAGACCCAGTACTTC. It is translated as CSARALETQYF.

This clonotype came up a few times. The genes are TRBV7-2 and TRBJ2-5; either TRBD1 or TRBD2 may fit D (6 bases each). Germline CDR1 reads SGHTA; CDR2 reads FQGNSA. The V end was cut by 2 bases, the J end by 5 bases, with 18 bases between. CDR3 length equals 16 residues. CDR3 nucleotides: TGTGCCAGCAGCTTAAGGAAAGGGGGGCCGGCGGAGACCCAGTACTTC. This gives the protein CASSLRKGGPAETQYF.

This clonotype was counted a few times. This chain joins TRBV6-5 and TRBJ2-4; possibly TRBD1 for D (5 bases). The germline V gene encodes CDR1 MNHEY and CDR2 SVGAGI. The CDR3 spans 13 residues. V lost 6 bases and J lost 5, with 11 bases in between. The CDR3 loop reads CASRGASQNIQYF. CDR3 in DNA: TGTGCCAGCAGAGGGGCATCCCAAAACATTCAGTACTTC.

V and J are TRBV5-6 and TRBJ1-2; TRBD1 might be the D (6 bases). Trimming took off 3 bases at V and 6 bases at J, with 18 bases between the two ends. The CDR3 covers 15 residues. Germline assignment: CDR1 SGHDT and CDR2 YYEEEE. CDR3 sequence (DNA): TGTGCCAGCAGCTCCCCCGTGGGGGGCCAGCATGGCTACACCTTC. This gives the protein CASSSPVGGQHGYTF.

In its sample, this clonotype was seen a few times. The rearrangement links TRBV27 to TRBJ1-2; D gene uncertain. Germline V gene lookup returns CDR1 MNHEY and CDR2 SMNVEV (reference sequence). The length of the CDR3 is 14 residues. Trimming shortened V by 5 bases and J by 0 bases, and 10 bases separated the two germline ends. CDR3 region: CASSPLGTNYGYTF. DNA of the CDR3: TGTGCCAGCAGTCCTTTGGGGACTAACTATGGCTACACCTTC.

The chain carries TRBV6-1 and TRBJ2-1; maybe TRBD2 (5 bases). Germline V gives CDR1 MNHNS, CDR2 SASEGT. The CDR3 totals 17 residues. V lost 6 bases to trimming and J lost 0 bases, with 18 bases between them. CDR3 residues: CASRPQRSGSSYNEQFF. CDR3 in DNA: TGTGCCAGCAGACCCCAGCGATCGGGGAGCTCCTACAATGAGCAGTTCTTC.

This clonotype came up many times. This sequence joins TRBV7-2 and TRBJ1-6; D call uncertain. V was clipped by 6 bases and J by 14 bases, with 20 bases between them. The CDR3 spans 14 residues. The V gene's germline CDR1 is SGHTA and CDR2 FQGNSA. CDR3 residues: CASSPGISPPTLHF. The CDR3 nucleotides are TGTGCCAGCAGTCCCGGAATTTCTCCTCCTACCCTCCACTTT.